The 25 T cell receptor beta chains below come from one sample, sequenced in a study of blood T cell repertoires in COVID-19. The method was immunoSEQ multiplex PCR; TCRdb's version includes in-frame clones alone and lacks a portion of them. Found here are under 300,000 clones, roughly 88% of them singletons; the top ten hold approximately 13%. The sequencing sample was made of peripheral blood. The receptors originated from an elderly man with acute or convalescent COVID-19.

V usage is TRBV11-2 and J usage is TRBJ1-5, with TRBD1 matching over 7 bases. The CDR3 covers 15 residues. V was pared by 5 bases and J by 4 bases, with 8 bases of the junction left unmatched. Germline V lookup: CDR1 SGHAT, CDR2 FQNNGV. The CDR3 region is CASSGGQNLNQPQHF. In DNA form, the CDR3 reads TGTGCCAGCAGCGGGGGACAGAATTTGAATCAGCCCCAGCATTTT.

V gene TRBV6-5 combines with J gene TRBJ1-6, with D tentatively TRBD1 (6 bases). V shed 0 bases and J shed 4 bases, with 10 bases lying between them. Germline V gene data show CDR1 as MNHEY and CDR2 as SVGAGI. CDR3 length: 16 amino acids. The CDR3 protein is CASSYSRDTYNSPLHF. The CDR3 DNA reads as TGTGCCAGCAGTTACTCTCGGGACACTTATAATTCACCCCTCCACTTT.

The chain combines TRBV13 with TRBJ1-1, with a tentative D call TRBD1 (5 bases). The CDR3 loop spans 12 amino acids. Germline V gene lookup returns CDR1 PRHDT and CDR2 FYEKMQ (reference sequence). Trimming shortened V by 5 bases and J by 11 bases, and 15 bases separated the two germline ends. The CDR3 DNA sequence: TGTGCCAGCAGCCTTGCAGGGAAGAGCGCTTTCTTT. It encodes CASSLAGKSAFF.

The chain has TRBV20-1 and TRBJ2-1; tentatively, D is TRBD2 (7 bases). With 3 bases removed from V and 4 bases from J, the gap between germline ends came to 19 bases. There are 16 residues in the CDR3. CDR1 and CDR2 from the germline V gene are DFQATT and SNEGSKA (reference sequence). The CDR3 region has the DNA TGCAGTGCTAGTCGGTTTAGGCGGGGGCGTTACAATGAGCAGTTCTTC. It specifies CSASRFRRGRYNEQFF.

The chain is built from TRBV29-1 and TRBJ1-2; TRBD1 aligns across 8 bases. J lost 8 bases, V lost 6 bases, and 5 bases had no gene match. The CDR3 loop spans 11 amino acids. Germline CDR1 and CDR2: SQVTM and ANQGSEA. DNA of the CDR3: TGCAGCGTGGACAGGGCGGGGGGCTACACCTTC. Protein sequence: CSVDRAGGYTF.

The chain couples TRBV7-2 to TRBJ2-1, with 12 bases matching TRBD2. V dropped 2 bases and J dropped 10; count of bases not matched to a gene: 6. CDR1 is SGHTA, CDR2 FQGNSA, per germline. This CDR3 has 15 amino acids. In DNA, the CDR3 is TGTGCCAGCAGCTTACTAGCGGGAGGGCCGGGGGAGCAGTTCTTC. Translation gives CASSLLAGGPGEQFF. Filled out from reference TRBV7-2 and TRBJ2-1, the complete variable domain reads GAGVSQSPSNKVTEKGKDVELRCDPISGHTALYWYRQSLGQGLEFLIYFQGNSAPDKSGLPSDRFSAERTGGSVSTLTIQRTQQEDSAVYLCASSLLAGGPGEQFFGPGTRLTVL.

This chain connects TRBV7-2 to TRBJ2-1, with 8 bases matching TRBD2. The V and J ends lost 1 base and 4 bases, in that order; junction bases with no gene match: 3. The CDR3 is 15 amino acids. The germline gives CDR1 SGHTA, CDR2 FQGNSA. CDR3 nucleotide sequence: TGTGCCAGCAGCTTAGTCTCGGGGGGGTACAATGAGCAGTTCTTC. Residues: CASSLVSGGYNEQFF.

The chain joins TRBV6-1 to TRBJ2-7, with no clear D. The length of the CDR3 is 13 residues. Per germline, CDR1 MNHNS and CDR2 SASEGT. Trimming took 2 bases from V and 1 from J, leaving 6 bases between them. CDR3 nucleotides: TGTGCCAGCAGTGAAAATCCTTCCTACGAGCAGTACTTC. Translated: CASSENPSYEQYF.

The chain joins TRBV19 to TRBJ1-5, with 8 bases matching TRBD1. Trimming cost V 4 bases and J 5 bases; bases outside gene matches: 4. The CDR3 has 14 residues. The germline CDR1 and CDR2 sequences are LNHDA and SQIVND (reference sequence). The CDR3 here is CASSTRQGYQPQHF. The CDR3 nucleotides are TGTGCCAGTAGTACTCGACAGGGGTATCAGCCCCAGCATTTT.

This chain connects TRBV5-4 to TRBJ1-1, with D perhaps TRBD1 (5 bases). The CDR3 has 15 residues. The V end was cut by 4 bases, the J end by 0 bases, with 13 bases between. Germline CDR1 is SGHNT and CDR2 is YYREEE (reference sequence). This CDR3 reads CASSGGGPLNTEAFF. The CDR3 nucleotides are TGTGCCAGCAGCGGGGGGGGACCCTTGAACACTGAAGCTTTCTTT.

The chain combines TRBV7-6 with TRBJ2-7, with 7 bases matching TRBD2. CDR3 length equals 17 residues. The germline V gene has CDR1 SGHVS and CDR2 FNYEAQ. The J segment lost 2 bases and the V segment lost 1 base, leaving 11 bases of the junction unmatched. The CDR3 sequence is CASSLGGAGGVPYEQYF. DNA for the CDR3: TGTGCCAGCAGCTTAGGTGGAGCTGGGGGGGTCCCCTACGAGCAGTACTTC.

This chain links TRBV28 with TRBJ1-2; 7 bases are a match to TRBD1. V shed 5 bases and J 4 bases; nucleotides not matched to a gene: 10. This CDR3 spans 15 amino acids. CDR1 is MDHEN and CDR2 is SYDVKM in the germline V gene. CDR3 residues: CASSVTGALSYGYTF. For the CDR3, the DNA is TGTGCCAGCAGTGTTACAGGGGCGTTGTCCTATGGCTACACCTTC.

This clone was picked up one time. V gene TRBV28 combines with J gene TRBJ2-2, with D tentatively TRBD1 (6 bases). V shed 3 bases and J shed 0 bases, with 8 bases lying between them. The V gene's germline CDR1 is MDHEN and CDR2 SYDVKM. CDR3 length: 15 amino acids. CDR3 bases: TGTGCCAGCAGTTTGACAGGTTCGAACACCGGGGAGCTGTTTTTT. Translation gives CASSLTGSNTGELFF. Supplemented by reference TRBV28 and TRBJ2-2, the full variable domain reads DVKVTQSSRYLVKRTGEKVFLECVQDMDHENMFWYRQDPGLGLRLIYFSYDVKMKEKGDIPEGYSVSREKKERFSLILESASTNQTSMYLCASSLTGSNTGELFFGEGSRLTVL.

The chain carries TRBV12-3 or TRBV12-4 and TRBJ1-6; unclear D gene. Trimming cost V 3 bases and J 14 bases, with 11 bases left between them. CDR3 size: 12 residues. The CDR3 region has the DNA TGTGCCAGCAGTTTGTCGAGGGCTACCCTCCACTTT. As protein: CASSLSRATLHF.

This clone showed up just a few times. The V call is TRBV6-1, the J call TRBJ1-1; 9 bases map to TRBD1. Looked up from germline, CDR1 is MNHNS and CDR2 is SASEGT. Trimming cost V 2 bases and J 11 bases; bases outside gene matches: 6. The length of the CDR3 is 13 residues. CDR3 bases: TGTGCCAGCAGTGAAAGGGACAGGGATTTGGCTTTCTTT. It encodes CASSERDRDLAFF.

The V gene is TRBV12-3 or TRBV12-4, the J gene TRBJ1-6; 7 nucleotides align to TRBD1. The CDR3 is 13 amino acids. After removal of 6 bases from V and 7 bases from J, the junction contained 3 bases not matched to a gene. The CDR3 is CASRTGTNSPLHF. CDR3 coding DNA: TGTGCCAGCAGGACAGGGACGAATTCACCCCTCCACTTT.

J is TRBJ1-1 and V is TRBV29-1, with TRBD1 matching over 9 bases. CDR1 is SQVTM and CDR2 is ANQGSEA in the germline V gene. V lost 7 bases to trimming and J lost 3 bases; unmatched junction nucleotides: 6. CDR3 size: 13 residues. The CDR3 nucleotides are TGCAGCGCAGTACGGACAGGGGACACTGAAGCTTTCTTT. This codes for CSAVRTGDTEAFF.

V usage is TRBV9 and J usage is TRBJ1-5; 11 nucleotides line up with TRBD1. Germline V gene data show CDR1 as SGDLS and CDR2 as YYNGEE. CDR3 length: 15 amino acids. Trimming removed 3 bases from V and 4 bases from J; junction bases left unmatched: 3. The CDR3 nucleotides read TGTGCCAGCAGCGGTGGACAGGGGGCTAATCAGCCCCAGCATTTT. This codes for CASSGGQGANQPQHF.

The V and J genes are TRBV27 and TRBJ1-2; no reliable D call. The germline V and J ends were trimmed by 0 bases and 6 bases, with 14 bases remaining between them. CDR1 and CDR2 (germline): MNHEY, SMNVEV (reference sequence). CDR3 size: 15 residues. The DNA for the CDR3 is TGTGCCAGCAGTTTATCATGGCCTAAGACAAATGGCTACACCTTC. The encoded protein is CASSLSWPKTNGYTF.

The V gene is TRBV19, the J gene TRBJ2-6, with TRBD1 matching 7 bases. The CDR3 totals 20 residues. Unmatched junction bases numbered 20, after V lost 5 bases and J lost 4 bases. Germline CDR1 and CDR2: LNHDA and SQIVND (reference sequence). CDR3 nucleotides: TGTGCCAGTAGTCAAATCGGGACAGAAAGCTTGTCCCCCGGGGCCAACGTCCTGACTTTC. Translated, it gives CASSQIGTESLSPGANVLTF.

The J gene is TRBJ1-4, the V gene TRBV2; TRBD1 matches 9 bases. The V gene's germline CDR1 is SNHLY and CDR2 FYNNEI. The CDR3 runs to 14 residues. The V gene end was trimmed by 7 bases and the J gene end by 8 bases; junction bases not matched to a gene: 8. The CDR3 region is CASTEGTGPEKLFF. The CDR3 DNA is TGTGCCAGCACCGAAGGGACAGGGCCCGAAAAACTGTTTTTT.

The table lists this clone with a few counts. This chain joins TRBV28 and TRBJ1-2; 7 nucleotides align to TRBD1. The germline V gene has CDR1 MDHEN and CDR2 SYDVKM. The V gene end was trimmed by 5 bases and the J gene end by 8 bases; junction bases not matched to a gene: 11. There are 14 residues in the CDR3. The CDR3 loop reads CASSPAGGLEGYTF. DNA of the CDR3: TGTGCCAGCAGTCCAGCAGGGGGATTAGAGGGCTACACCTTC.

The chain is built from TRBV6-5 and TRBJ1-2, with 8 bases lining up with TRBD1. Germline V CDR1 and CDR2: MNHEY, SVGAGI. The CDR3 has 13 amino acids. Trimming removed 6 bases from V and 2 bases from J; junction bases left unmatched: 2. As DNA, the CDR3 is TGTGCCAGCAGCCGGGACAGGAACTATGGCTACACCTTC. Amino acids: CASSRDRNYGYTF.

The genes are TRBV5-1 and TRBJ2-2, with 7 nucleotides matching TRBD2. CDR1 and CDR2 from the germline V gene are SGHRS and YFSETQ. The trim removed 1 base at V and 5 bases at J, leaving 11 bases unmatched. The CDR3 runs to 17 residues. The CDR3 nucleotides read TGCGCCAGCAGCTTGTTTCGGTCGGGGAGGGGTACCGGGGAGCTGTTTTTT. Translated: CASSLFRSGRGTGELFF.

The chain combines TRBV10-1 with TRBJ1-5, with D hard to call. CDR1 and CDR2 from the germline V gene are WNHNN and SYGVQD (reference sequence). V was shortened by 6 bases and J by 3 bases, with 6 bases between the two germline ends. The CDR3 has 12 amino acids. The CDR3 region has the DNA TGCGCCAGCAGCCGGGACAATCAGCCCCAGCATTTT. Its protein is CASSRDNQPQHF.